The following is a TCR beta chain sequence with its context. Its antigen remains unknown. Germline V gene sequence: CDR1 SGHTA, CDR2 FQGNSA. Trimming shortened V by 1 base and J by 1 base, and 9 bases separated the two germline ends. The CDR3 covers 15 residues. These data originate in a study of Ad26.COV2.S vaccination and SARS-CoV-2 variants. Study-wide background: The study gave Ad26.COV2.S intramuscularly, once or twice 56 days apart. Notes on the study in general: Reports say spike-specific CD8+ and CD4+ T cell responses covered substantial breadth after vaccination. Analyses that measured TCR breadth and depth may have underestimated total T cell responses. It was vaccine recipients, not placebo recipients, who had the higher spike-specific TCR breadth.

TCRdb's table, derived via immunoSEQ multiplex PCR, lists solely in-frame clones and lacks some. The sample holds about 430,000 clones, about 93% seen once. Treatment specified: roughly 19 received Ad26.COV2.S at low or high dose, single or two shots; 5 received placebo; per-sample allocation not given. Material that was analyzed had been drawn on day 63 after the first vaccine or placebo injection. The chain has TRBV7-2 and TRBJ2-3, with D perhaps being TRBD1 or TRBD2 (5 bases each). This specimen was peripheral blood, taken in a trial of Ad26.COV2.S vaccine versus placebo. The receptor was isolated from a person aged 18 to 59 who received the Ad26.COV2.S COVID-19 vaccine or a placebo. The CDR3 protein is CASSLGQGRTDTQYF. The CDR3 DNA is TGTGCCAGCAGCTTAGGGCAGGGACGCACAGATACGCAGTATTTT.